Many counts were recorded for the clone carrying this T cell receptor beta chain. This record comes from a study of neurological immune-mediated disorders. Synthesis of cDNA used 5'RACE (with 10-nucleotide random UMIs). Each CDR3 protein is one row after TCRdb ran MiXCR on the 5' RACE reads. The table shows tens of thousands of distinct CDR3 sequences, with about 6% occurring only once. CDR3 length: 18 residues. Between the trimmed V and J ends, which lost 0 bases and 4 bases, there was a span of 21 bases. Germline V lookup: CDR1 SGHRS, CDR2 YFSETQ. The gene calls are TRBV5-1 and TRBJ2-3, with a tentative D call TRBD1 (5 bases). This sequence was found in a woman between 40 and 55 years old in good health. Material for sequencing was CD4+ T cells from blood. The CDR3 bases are TGCGCCAGCAGCTTGGAAGGTCGGTCCAGGGTTGGGGCAGATACGCAGTATTTT. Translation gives CASSLEGRSRVGADTQYF. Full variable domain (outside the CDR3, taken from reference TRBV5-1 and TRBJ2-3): KAGVTQTPRYLIKTRGQQVTLSCSPISGHRSVSWYQQTPGQGLQFLFEYFSETQRNKGNFPGRFSGRQFSNSRSEMNVSTLELGDSALYLCASSLEGRSRVGADTQYFGPGTRLTVL.